In its sample, the clone carrying this TCR beta chain ranks as medium-sized. The antigen is not known. The CDR3 loop spans 16 amino acids. Germline CDR1 SGHDT, CDR2 YYEEEE. Trimming took 4 bases from V and 0 from J, leaving 14 bases between them. No cell fractionation was done, so the repertoire covers all unsorted peripheral blood T cells. This sample is drawn from a study of HIV-infected patients and healthy controls. Notes on the study in general: Eight alpha and eight beta V genes differed significantly in mean usage between HIV-infected patients and controls.

Reverse transcription used around 500 ng RNA and constant-region primers for alpha and beta. Using multiplexing indices, alpha and beta chain libraries were generated apart by chain-specific third strand synthesis. TCRdb reprocessed the 5' RACE reads via MiXCR and lists one record per CDR3 protein. Of more than 15,000 distinct CDR3 sequences in the sample, 5.5% were seen once. Sequenced input: blood. This rearrangement joins TRBV5-6 to TRBJ2-4; D is ambiguous. The TCR comes from an adult in good health. The chain's CDR3 is CASSPTGFLAKNIQYF. CDR3 sequence (DNA): TGTGCCAGCAGCCCTACCGGGTTTCTAGCCAAAAACATTCAGTACTTC.